A single sample is the source of the 32 T cell receptor beta chains below, sequenced in a study of blood T cell repertoires in COVID-19. Repertoires were generated with immunoSEQ multiplex PCR, while TCRdb's copy carries only in-frame clones and drops some. The sample holds about 30,000 clones, approximately 87% seen once. The sample was peripheral blood. The receptors were gathered from a human donor with active COVID-19. The donor label of this sample is uncertain.

This clone was picked up a small number of times. Written as DNA, the CDR3 is TGTGCCAGCGGGGGCCGGTCCTACGAGCAGTACTTC. As protein: CASGGRSYEQYF. The rearrangement uses TRBV7-9 and TRBJ2-7; possible D gene TRBD1, 6 bases. From germline, CDR1 is SEHNR and CDR2 FQNEAQ (reference sequence). This CDR3 comprises 12 residues. Deletions cut 8 bases from V and 1 base from J, with 9 bases between.

The genes are TRBV4-3 and TRBJ2-3, with 8 bases aligning to TRBD2. The junction had 8 bases not matched to a gene; V was cut back by 2 bases and J by 4 bases. The CDR3 has 16 amino acids. Per the germline V gene, CDR1 is LGHNA and CDR2 is YSLEER. In DNA form, the CDR3 reads TGCGCCAGCAGCCAACCGGCCAGCGGGAGTGCAGATACGCAGTATTTT. This codes for CASSQPASGSADTQYF.

This chain links TRBV3-1 (or the pseudogene TRBV3-2) with TRBJ2-1; 7 bases align to TRBD2. The CDR3 loop spans 16 amino acids. Germline lookup yields CDR1 LGHDT and CDR2 YNNKEL (reference sequence). The V and J ends lost 0 bases and 5 bases, in that order; junction bases with no gene match: 7. In nucleotides, the CDR3 is TGTGCCAGCAGCCAAGAAGGGACTACACAAGACAATGAGCAGTTCTTC. This sequence encodes CASSQEGTTQDNEQFF.

This chain connects TRBV10-1 to TRBJ2-5; 7 bases are a match to TRBD2. The CDR3 covers 17 residues. Germline trimming cut 2 bases from V and 3 bases from J; bases unmatched to any gene: 12. Germline V CDR1 and CDR2: WNHNN, SYGVQD (reference sequence). CDR3 region: CASSERRECAGEETQYF. CDR3 bases: TGCGCCAGCAGTGAGAGGCGGGAGTGCGCTGGGGAAGAGACCCAGTACTTC.

V usage is TRBV3-1 (or the pseudogene TRBV3-2) and J usage is TRBJ1-3; no definite D call. Trimming cost V 4 bases and J 0 bases, with 7 bases left between them. CDR1 and CDR2 (germline): LGHDT, YNNKEL (reference sequence). The CDR3 has 14 residues. The CDR3 loop reads CASSRLDSGNTIYF. The DNA of the CDR3 is TGTGCCAGCAGCCGACTTGACTCTGGAAACACCATATATTTT.

CDR3 sequence reads: CASSEATGYNSPLHF. CDR3 DNA sequence: TGTGCCAGCAGTGAAGCTACAGGGTATAATTCACCCCTCCACTTT. This chain joins TRBV6-1 and TRBJ1-6; D is perhaps TRBD1 (6 bases). This CDR3 comprises 15 residues. Germline values: CDR1 MNHNS, CDR2 SASEGT. The V and J ends lost 0 bases and 4 bases respectively, with 7 bases between them.

V usage is TRBV5-4 and J usage is TRBJ2-7; the match to TRBD2 covers 9 bases. Germline values: CDR1 SGHNT, CDR2 YYREEE (reference sequence). This CDR3 comprises 12 residues. The J segment lost 7 bases and the V segment lost 7 bases, leaving 6 bases of the junction unmatched. The CDR3: CASHRGRAEQYF. Here the CDR3 DNA reads TGTGCCAGCCACCGCGGGAGGGCGGAGCAGTACTTC.

The chain employs TRBV19 and TRBJ1-3; a weak D match, TRBD1 (5 bases). Trimming cost V 6 bases and J 0 bases, with 12 bases left between them. This CDR3 spans 15 amino acids. Looked up from germline, CDR1 is LNHDA and CDR2 is SQIVND (reference sequence). The CDR3 DNA sequence: TGTGCCAGTAGACCGGGACTACTCTCTGGAAACACCATATATTTT. This codes for CASRPGLLSGNTIYF.

In its sample, this clone was seen a few times. The DNA of the CDR3 is TGTGCCTGGAGTGCCGGGACAGGGACAGTCATCCACTTT. Its translation: CAWSAGTGTVIHF. V is TRBV30 and J is TRBJ1-6, with 9 bases fitting TRBD1. V lost 1 base to trimming and J lost 17 bases; unmatched junction nucleotides: 9. The germline gives CDR1 GTSNPN, CDR2 SVGIG (reference sequence). This CDR3 has 13 residues. The complete variable domain, with remaining parts taken from reference TRBV30 and TRBJ1-6, reads SQTIHQWPATLVQPVGSPLSLECTVEGTSNPNLYWYRQAAGRGLQLLFYSVGIGQISSEVPQNLSASRPQDRQFILSSKKLLLSDSGFYLCAWSAGTGTVIHFGNGTRLTVT.

This chain connects TRBV2 to TRBJ2-2, with 7 nucleotides matching TRBD2. Germline CDR1 SNHLY, CDR2 FYNNEI. This CDR3 comprises 16 residues. V lost 5 bases and J lost 2; bases outside the gene matches: 8. The CDR3 bases are TGTGCCAGCAGTTGGGAGGGTGGGGTTAACACCGGGGAGCTGTTTTTT. It encodes CASSWEGGVNTGELFF.

The chain links TRBV28 to TRBJ1-2; 12 nucleotides line up with TRBD1. The CDR3 length is 16 residues. With V trimmed by 5 bases and J by 6 bases, 10 bases remained unmatched. Germline assignment: CDR1 MDHEN and CDR2 SYDVKM. CDR3: CASSTYRGQGADGYTF. The CDR3 coding sequence is TGTGCCAGCAGTACGTACCGGGGACAGGGGGCGGATGGCTACACCTTC.

This chain joins TRBV11-2 and TRBJ1-4; 9 nucleotides line up with TRBD1. Trimming cost V 5 bases and J 3 bases; bases outside gene matches: 7. The CDR3 spans 16 residues. Germline CDR1 and CDR2: SGHAT and FQNNGV. CDR3 loop: CASSLTGGAPNEKLFF. Written as DNA, the CDR3 is TGTGCCAGCAGCCTGACAGGGGGGGCCCCTAATGAAAAACTGTTTTTT.

This clone has just a few counts. This chain connects TRBV13 to TRBJ2-5; 7 bases are a match to TRBD2. The CDR3 spans 16 residues. V lost 0 bases to trimming and J lost 1 base; unmatched junction nucleotides: 5. Germline CDR1 and CDR2: PRHDT and FYEKMQ (reference sequence). The CDR3 loop is CASSLGLAVSQETQYF. CDR3 in DNA: TGTGCCAGCAGCTTAGGTCTAGCGGTTTCCCAAGAGACCCAGTACTTC.

This clone was observed a single time. The chain couples TRBV6-5 to TRBJ2-7; 8 positions match TRBD1. The CDR3 totals 14 residues. Trimming cost V 6 bases and J 3 bases; bases outside gene matches: 7. CDR1 and CDR2 (germline): MNHEY, SVGAGI. The CDR3 DNA follows: TGTGCCAGCAGGCCTCCAGGGGGCGGCTACGAGCAGTACTTC. Its protein is CASRPPGGGYEQYF.

The V gene is TRBV5-1, the J gene TRBJ2-1, with 10 bases that match TRBD2. V was pared by 6 bases and J by 8 bases, with 11 bases of the junction left unmatched. Germline V gene data show CDR1 as SGHRS and CDR2 as YFSETQ. CDR3 length equals 15 residues. The CDR3, as DNA: TGCGCCAGCATGGGGCGACTAGCGGGTGGTTATGAGCAGTTCTTC. This codes for CASMGRLAGGYEQFF.

This sequence joins TRBV7-9 and TRBJ2-6, with D perhaps TRBD1 (5 bases). The length of the CDR3 is 17 residues. In germline, CDR1 is SEHNR, CDR2 FQNEAQ (reference sequence). Trimming cost V 4 bases and J 1 base, with 14 bases left between them. The CDR3 sequence: CASSSLGGASGANVLTF. CDR3 in DNA: TGTGCCAGCAGCTCCCTAGGTGGGGCTTCTGGGGCCAACGTCCTGACTTTC. Supplemented by reference TRBV7-9 and TRBJ2-6, the full variable domain reads DTGVSQNPRHKITKRGQNVTFRCDPISEHNRLYWYRQTLGQGPEFLTYFQNEAQLEKSRLLSDRFSAERPKGSFSTLEIQRTEQGDSAMYLCASSSLGGASGANVLTFGAGSRLTVL.

Only one count was recorded for this clone. Here the CDR3 reads CASSLAGLTGGDTEAFF. The CDR3 coding sequence is TGTGCCAGCAGCTTAGCGGGCCTCACAGGTGGCGACACTGAAGCTTTCTTT. The V and J genes are TRBV7-6 and TRBJ1-1; tentatively, D is TRBD1 (5 bases). Trimming left V 0 bases short and J 3 bases short, with 17 bases between. The CDR3 runs to 17 residues. Germline values: CDR1 SGHVS, CDR2 FNYEAQ.

The chain is built from TRBV11-3 and TRBJ1-2, with a tentative D call TRBD1 (5 bases). Trimming took off 5 bases at V and 6 bases at J, with 13 bases between the two ends. The CDR3 totals 13 residues. The germline V gene has CDR1 SGHNT and CDR2 YENEEA. CDR3 in DNA: TGTGCCAGCAGCGCCCCAGGGACTCATGGCTACACCTTC. Translating gives CASSAPGTHGYTF.

The chain employs TRBV2 and TRBJ2-2; possibly TRBD1 for D (6 bases). V lost 4 bases and J 3 bases, leaving 15 bases between the germline ends. This CDR3 is 16 amino acids long. Germline V gene sequence: CDR1 SNHLY, CDR2 FYNNEI. Written as DNA, the CDR3 is TGTGCCAGCAGTGGATTAGGGGGTACGGACACCGGGGAGCTGTTTTTT. It encodes CASSGLGGTDTGELFF. Full variable domain (missing parts from reference TRBV2 and TRBJ2-2): EPEVTQTPSHQVTQMGQEVILRCVPISNHLYFYWYRQILGQKVEFLVSFYNNEISEKSEIFDDQFSVERPDGSNFTLKIRSTKLEDSAMYFCASSGLGGTDTGELFFGEGSRLTVL.

Here the CDR3 DNA reads TGCGCCAGCAGTGATCAGGTAGGGGCCTTCAGCTCCTACAATGAGCAGTTCTTC. It yields the protein CASSDQVGAFSSYNEQFF. The chain links TRBV10-1 to TRBJ2-1; D is possibly TRBD1 (5 bases). The V and J ends lost 3 bases and 0 bases respectively, with 18 bases between them. The germline V gene encodes CDR1 WNHNN and CDR2 SYGVQD (reference sequence). This CDR3 region has 18 residues.

This clone is a singleton in its sample. The gene calls are TRBV7-9 and TRBJ1-2; D call uncertain. Trimming pared 4 bases from V and 7 bases from J, leaving 10 bases between. Germline V lookup: CDR1 SEHNR, CDR2 FQNEAQ (reference sequence). There are 12 residues in the CDR3. The CDR3 sequence: CASSSSPVGYTF. For the CDR3, the DNA is TGTGCCAGCAGCTCTTCCCCGGTTGGCTACACCTTC.

V is TRBV9 and J is TRBJ2-7; tentative D call: TRBD1 (5 bases). The ends were cut back, 7 bases at V and 5 bases at J, with 16 bases in the middle. Germline CDR1 reads SGDLS; CDR2 reads YYNGEE. This CDR3 region has 13 residues. The CDR3 DNA follows: TGTGCCAGCGGGGCGAAGGGCAGCAACGAGCAGTACTTC. It encodes CASGAKGSNEQYF.

The genes are TRBV24-1 and TRBJ1-1; 9 positions match TRBD1. This CDR3 has 18 amino acids. Germline CDR1 and CDR2: KGHDR and SFDVKD. V shed 0 bases, J shed 3 bases, and the junction held 10 bases outside the gene matches. The CDR3 sequence: CATSDLLLGQGADTEAFF. The CDR3 DNA is TGTGCCACCAGTGATTTGCTGTTGGGACAGGGAGCAGACACTGAAGCTTTCTTT.

V is TRBV15 and J is TRBJ2-1, with 12 bases matching TRBD1. In germline, CDR1 is LNHNV, CDR2 YYDKDF (reference sequence). This CDR3 has 17 amino acids. Unmatched junction bases numbered 8, after V lost 1 base and J lost 7 bases. This CDR3 is CATSRGSGTGGWNEQFF. DNA of the CDR3: TGTGCCACCAGCAGAGGCTCGGGGACAGGGGGCTGGAATGAGCAGTTCTTC. The variable domain in full, with the rest retrieved from reference TRBV15 and TRBJ2-1, is DAMVIQNPRYQVTQFGKPVTLSCSQTLNHNVMYWYQQKSSQAPKLLFHYYDKDFNNEADTPDNFQSRRPNTSFCFLDIRSPGLGDTAMYLCATSRGSGTGGWNEQFFGPGTRLTVL.

The V and J genes are TRBV19 and TRBJ2-3, with D hard to call. CDR1 is LNHDA, CDR2 SQIVND, per germline (reference sequence). CDR3 length: 13 amino acids. V dropped 5 bases and J dropped 2 bases, with 8 bases sitting between them. The CDR3 sequence: CASSRRNTDTQYF. The CDR3 DNA sequence: TGTGCCAGTAGTCGGAGAAACACAGATACGCAGTATTTT.

The chain combines TRBV11-1 with TRBJ2-5, with 10 bases matching TRBD2. Germline lookup yields CDR1 SGHAT and CDR2 FQDESV (reference sequence). The J segment lost 3 bases and the V segment lost 2 bases, leaving 6 bases of the junction unmatched. The CDR3 sequence is 16 residues long. In DNA, the CDR3 is TGTGCCAGCAGCTTACGGGCCCTAGCGGGAGAAGAGACCCAGTACTTC. Residues: CASSLRALAGEETQYF.

The gene calls are TRBV28 and TRBJ1-3; 9 positions match TRBD1. CDR1 is MDHEN, CDR2 SYDVKM, per germline. The CDR3 is 18 amino acids. The trim removed 8 bases at V and 1 base at J, leaving 15 bases unmatched. The CDR3 DNA reads TGTGCCAGCGGGGGGAGCGCCGGGACAGGGTTGTCTGGAAACACCATATATTTT. As protein: CASGGSAGTGLSGNTIYF.

This CDR3 is CASSPPGEGPSTDTQYF. As DNA, the CDR3 is TGTGCCAGCAGCCCACCTGGGGAGGGACCGAGCACAGATACGCAGTATTTT. The genes are TRBV5-4 and TRBJ2-3; 7 bases match TRBD2. CDR1 SGHNT and CDR2 YYREEE come from the germline V gene (reference sequence). CDR3 length: 17 amino acids. V was clipped by 4 bases and J by 0 bases; unmatched bases: 11. The full variable domain, in which reference TRBV5-4 and TRBJ2-3 provide the parts outside the CDR3, is ETGVTQSPTHLIKTRGQQVTLRCSSQSGHNTVSWYQQALGQGPQFIFQYYREEENGRGNFPPRFSGLQFPNYSSELNVNALELDDSALYLCASSPPGEGPSTDTQYFGPGTRLTVL.

The chain links TRBV6-1 to TRBJ1-6; D not resolved. Germline loops: CDR1 MNHNS, CDR2 SASEGT. The CDR3 spans 13 residues. V lost 2 bases and J 8 bases, leaving 7 bases between the germline ends. The CDR3 spells CASSEYGDSPLHF. As DNA, the CDR3 is TGTGCCAGCAGTGAATACGGGGATTCACCCCTCCACTTT.

This clone was seen once. The chain recombines TRBV6-6 with TRBJ2-4, with 7 bases aligning to TRBD2. The germline gives CDR1 MNHNY, CDR2 SVGAGI (reference sequence). Losses at the gene ends were 6 bases for V and 0 bases for J; bases not matched to a gene: 14. This CDR3 region has 18 residues. CDR3 DNA sequence: TGTGCCAGCAGCCGACTCCCACCCGGGGGGAGAGCCAAAAACATTCAGTACTTC. Amino acid sequence: CASSRLPPGGRAKNIQYF.

This chain connects TRBV12-3 or TRBV12-4 to TRBJ2-3, with D possibly TRBD2 on 5 matching bases. This CDR3 has 13 amino acids. V lost 7 bases, J lost 2 bases, and 10 bases lay in between. The CDR3 DNA reads as TGTGCCAGCAACGCGGGTGACACAGATACGCAGTATTTT. Translated: CASNAGDTDTQYF.

The V and J genes are TRBV7-6 and TRBJ2-1, with TRBD2 matching 8 bases. Germline V lookup: CDR1 SGHVS, CDR2 FNYEAQ. V trimming: 2 bases; J trimming: 3 bases; junction bases outside the gene matches: 3. There are 15 residues in the CDR3. The CDR3 reads CASSLFGGDYNEQFF. The CDR3 DNA reads TGTGCCAGCAGCTTATTCGGGGGGGACTACAATGAGCAGTTCTTC.